This paragraph covers one T cell receptor (beta chain) sequence. The antigen remains unidentified. This sample stems from a study of chemoradiotherapy in HPV16-positive cancers. Study conclusions and caveats: Non-HPV-specific T cells did not expand in tumors during treatment, whereas candidate HPV-specific clones and E7-related motifs did. HPV-specific T cells were functionally defined from only two HPV16-positive patients.

Some clones are missing from TCRdb's copy, which holds only in-frame ones; the method was immunoSEQ multiplex PCR. This table holds some 19,000 clones, over 75% found once. The CDR3 extends over 16 amino acids. In germline, CDR1 is LGHNA, CDR2 YSLEER. Samples were taken several times over chemoradiotherapy. This clonotype originated in a human donor with HPV-associated anogenital cancer. Here the sequenced sample was blood, taken from a patient who underwent chemoradiotherapy. This chain connects TRBV4-3 to TRBJ2-5; 7 nucleotides match TRBD2. The J call may be mistaken, given a closer DNA end match to TRBJ2-7. In nucleotides, the CDR3 is TGCGCCAGCAGCCAAGATCGGGGCACGGGAGGCTACGAGCAGTACTTC. The encoded protein is CASSQDRGTGGYEQYF.